Each of the 23 T cell receptor beta chains below was sequenced from the same sample in a study of control samples from healthy donors and cancer patients. The data were produced by immunoSEQ multiplex PCR, yet TCRdb's version contains in-frame clones alone and is incomplete. The sample yields about 81,000 clones, around 94% seen once. Sequences were obtained from blood. The receptors shown here come from a woman under 30 in good health.

CDR3 sequence: CASSDTHTYEQYF. DNA for the CDR3: TGCGCCAGCAGCGACACCCACACCTACGAGCAGTACTTC. The chain combines TRBV5-1 with TRBJ2-7; D gene unclear. Germline lookup yields CDR1 SGHRS and CDR2 YFSETQ. This CDR3 comprises 13 residues. The V gene lost 4 bases and the J gene lost 2 bases, with 10 bases spanning the gap.

V usage is TRBV9 and J usage is TRBJ1-1; a weak D match, TRBD1 (5 bases). Trimming took off 0 bases at V and 0 bases at J, with 9 bases between the two ends. Germline-derived CDR1 and CDR2 are SGDLS and YYNGEE. The CDR3 spans 15 residues. CDR3 sequence: CASSVGQNMNTEAFF. The CDR3 nucleotides are TGTGCCAGCAGCGTAGGACAGAACATGAACACTGAAGCTTTCTTT.

For the CDR3, the DNA is TGTGCCACCAGTGAGCCGGGACCAATTCAAGAGACCCAGTACTTC. Protein: CATSEPGPIQETQYF. The chain has TRBV24-1 and TRBJ2-5; D may correspond to TRBD1 or TRBD2 (5 bases each). This CDR3 has 15 residues. Between the trimmed V and J ends, which lost 4 bases and 2 bases, there was a span of 13 bases. CDR1 and CDR2 (germline): KGHDR, SFDVKD.

V usage is TRBV19 and J usage is TRBJ2-7, with 9 bases that match TRBD1. CDR1 and CDR2 from the germline V gene are LNHDA and SQIVND (reference sequence). This CDR3 region has 15 residues. The V and J ends lost 3 bases and 4 bases, in that order; junction bases with no gene match: 7. The CDR3 DNA is TGTGCCAGTAGTATTGGTGGACAGGGGTGGTACGAGCAGTACTTC. Translated: CASSIGGQGWYEQYF.

V gene TRBV7-8 combines with J gene TRBJ1-1; 9 bases line up with TRBD1. The germline CDR1 and CDR2 sequences are SGHVS and FQNEAQ. CDR3 length: 14 amino acids. The trim removed 5 bases at V and 6 bases at J, leaving 7 bases unmatched. The CDR3 reads CASSARQGGSEAFF. The CDR3 coding sequence is TGTGCCAGCAGCGCAAGACAGGGGGGGTCTGAAGCTTTCTTT.

The chain is built from TRBV29-1 and TRBJ2-1; TRBD2 matches at 8 bases. The CDR3 contains 13 residues. J gave up 7 bases and V 4 bases, and 6 bases lay outside the gene matches. Germline-derived CDR1 and CDR2 are SQVTM and ANQGSEA. The CDR3 coding sequence is TGCAGCGTTGCGAGCGGGAGATGGAATGAGCAGTTCTTC. Translated: CSVASGRWNEQFF.

This clone was seen more than once but under ten times. This rearrangement joins TRBV11-3 to TRBJ2-7; D not certain. Germline CDR1 reads SGHNT; CDR2 reads YENEEA. The germline V and J ends were trimmed by 4 bases and 3 bases, with 22 bases remaining between them. The CDR3 is made up of 17 amino acids. This chain's CDR3 is CASSSRTLKNRVYEQYF. The CDR3 DNA reads as TGTGCCAGCAGCTCCCGGACGCTCAAAAATCGTGTCTACGAGCAGTACTTC. The full variable domain, its missing parts supplied by reference TRBV11-3 and TRBJ2-7, is EAGVVQSPRYKIIEKKQPVAFWCNPISGHNTLYWYLQNLGQGPELLIRYENEEAVDDSQLPKDRFSAERLKGVDSTLKIQPAELGDSAVYLCASSSRTLKNRVYEQYFGPGTRLTVT.

The rearrangement links TRBV4-1 to TRBJ1-2; weak D call: TRBD1 (5 bases). The CDR3 extends over 17 amino acids. Looked up from germline, CDR1 is MGHRA and CDR2 is YSYEKL. Deletions cut 0 bases from V and 4 bases from J, with 18 bases between. Written as DNA, the CDR3 is TGCGCCAGCAGCCAAGATCCCACGGGGACGGGACTCTATGGCTACACCTTC. Its protein is CASSQDPTGTGLYGYTF.

The chain recombines TRBV10-1 with TRBJ2-7, with a tentative D call TRBD2 (5 bases). This CDR3 region has 15 residues. Trimming removed 0 bases from V and 1 base from J, with 10 bases in between. Germline CDR1 WNHNN, CDR2 SYGVQD (reference sequence). The CDR3 sequence is CASSESGRASYEQYF. The CDR3 bases are TGCGCCAGCAGTGAGTCCGGGCGGGCATCCTACGAGCAGTACTTC.

The V call is TRBV7-9, the J call TRBJ1-5, with a weak D call TRBD1 (6 bases). CDR3 length: 15 amino acids. CDR1 is SEHNR, CDR2 FQNEAQ, per germline (reference sequence). Trimming stripped 7 bases from V and 4 bases from J, with 17 bases between. The CDR3 bases are TGTGCCAGCACCCCGGCGGGGGGCCAAAATCAGCCCCAGCATTTT. Protein: CASTPAGGQNQPQHF. Full variable domain (remainder filled in from reference TRBV7-9 and TRBJ1-5): DTGVSQNPRHKITKRGQNVTFRCDPISEHNRLYWYRQTLGQGPEFLTYFQNEAQLEKSRLLSDRFSAERPKGSFSTLEIQRTEQGDSAMYLCASTPAGGQNQPQHFGDGTRLSIL.

CDR3 residues: CASSLDHEQYF. CDR3 DNA sequence: TGTGCCAGCAGCTTAGATCACGAGCAGTACTTC. The rearrangement uses TRBV7-2 and TRBJ2-7, with D hard to call. Trimming removed 1 base from V and 5 bases from J, with 3 bases in between. Germline CDR1 reads SGHTA; CDR2 reads FQGNSA. The CDR3 is 11 amino acids.

The chain has TRBV5-1 and TRBJ1-6, with TRBD1 matching 11 bases. Germline CDR1 SGHRS, CDR2 YFSETQ. V shed 3 bases and J 10 bases; nucleotides not matched to a gene: 9. This CDR3 is built from 16 residues. CDR3 nucleotides: TGCGCCAGCAGCTGGACAGGGGGCCGGGCGAGATCACCCCTCCACTTT. Translation: CASSWTGGRARSPLHF.

The chain is built from TRBV6-5 and TRBJ1-1; no reliable D call. Germline V gene lookup returns CDR1 MNHEY and CDR2 SVGAGI. The CDR3 runs 13 residues. The V end lost 5 bases, the J end lost 4 bases, and 11 bases lay between the germline ends. Here the CDR3 DNA reads TGTGCCAGCAGTATGTCAGTCCCCACTGAAGCTTTCTTT. Residues: CASSMSVPTEAFF.

The V and J genes are TRBV5-4 and TRBJ2-5, with D perhaps given as TRBD1 or TRBD2 (5 bases each). The CDR3 extends over 15 amino acids. Germline CDR1 SGHNT, CDR2 YYREEE (reference sequence). Trimming cost V 0 bases and J 5 bases, with 14 bases left between them. The CDR3 DNA reads TGTGCCAGCAGCTTGGACAGTCGGGGCGGGGAGACCCAGTACTTC. Its translation: CASSLDSRGGETQYF.

The chain is built from TRBV7-2 and TRBJ2-2, with D tentatively TRBD2 (5 bases). With 1 base removed from V and 6 bases from J, the gap between germline ends came to 12 bases. Germline CDR1 is SGHTA and CDR2 is FQGNSA. This CDR3 is 15 amino acids long. CDR3 nucleotides: TGTGCCAGCAGCTTAGAGGAGGCCGGGTCCGGGGAGCTGTTTTTT. It translates to CASSLEEAGSGELFF.

This clone was found once. This chain uses TRBV11-2 with TRBJ1-2; the match to TRBD1 covers 9 bases. The CDR3 contains 11 residues. Per germline, CDR1 SGHAT and CDR2 FQNNGV. Unmatched junction bases numbered 2, after V lost 11 bases and J lost 4 bases. This CDR3 is CAEQGAYGYTF. The DNA for the CDR3 is TGTGCCGAACAGGGGGCCTATGGCTACACCTTC.

The V and J genes are TRBV5-1 and TRBJ2-1, with TRBD2 identical over 7 bases. Trimming removed 0 bases from V and 9 bases from J; junction bases left unmatched: 6. This CDR3 is 14 amino acids long. Germline CDR1 is SGHRS and CDR2 is YFSETQ. CDR3 sequence: CASSLGLAGGEQFF. The CDR3 DNA reads TGCGCCAGCAGCTTGGGACTAGCCGGCGGTGAGCAGTTCTTC.

The rearrangement uses TRBV6-2 or TRBV6-3 and TRBJ2-3, with 9 bases fitting TRBD2. Trimming cost V 4 bases and J 4 bases; bases outside gene matches: 3. CDR1 is MNHEY, CDR2 SVGEGT, per germline. The CDR3 covers 14 residues. CDR3 amino acids: CASSLAGAADTQYF. In DNA form, the CDR3 reads TGTGCCAGCAGTTTAGCGGGAGCGGCAGATACGCAGTATTTT.

This chain uses TRBV9 with TRBJ2-3; the D is unclear. Germline lookup yields CDR1 SGDLS and CDR2 YYNGEE. This CDR3 contains 15 residues. The V end was cut by 2 bases, the J end by 0 bases, with 10 bases between. The CDR3 DNA follows: TGTGCCAGCAGCGTTACGGGTCTGAGCACAGATACGCAGTATTTT. Translation gives CASSVTGLSTDTQYF.

V is TRBV9 and J is TRBJ1-1, with no clear D. Trimming pared 4 bases from V and 0 bases from J, leaving 13 bases between. The CDR3 loop spans 15 amino acids. In germline, CDR1 is SGDLS, CDR2 YYNGEE. This CDR3 reads CASSSPIGMNTEAFF. Written as DNA, the CDR3 is TGTGCCAGCAGCTCTCCCATAGGAATGAACACTGAAGCTTTCTTT.

Only one count was recorded for this clone. This chain joins TRBV27 and TRBJ2-7; 7 bases fit TRBD1. CDR1 MNHEY and CDR2 SMNVEV come from the germline V gene (reference sequence). Germline trimming cut 3 bases from V and 2 bases from J; bases unmatched to any gene: 4. There are 14 residues in the CDR3. The CDR3 DNA is TGTGCCAGCAGTTTCGGGACAGATCCCTACGAGCAGTACTTC. Encoded protein: CASSFGTDPYEQYF.

V is TRBV5-6 and J is TRBJ2-5; D gene uncertain. There are 13 residues in the CDR3. Trimming pared 10 bases from V and 1 base from J, leaving 14 bases between. Germline CDR1 reads SGHDT; CDR2 reads YYEEEE. The CDR3 region has the DNA TGTGCCTCCCATCGGGCGCCCCAAGAGACCCAGTACTTC. Protein product: CASHRAPQETQYF.

The V gene is TRBV5-5, the J gene TRBJ1-2; 12 positions agree with TRBD1. Trimming removed 2 bases from V and 5 bases from J; junction bases left unmatched: 7. CDR3 length equals 16 residues. Germline V gene lookup returns CDR1 SGHKS and CDR2 YYEKEE (reference sequence). CDR3 nucleotide sequence: TGTGCCAGCAGCTTAATGGGACAGGGGGCGAATTATGGCTACACCTTC. Its protein is CASSLMGQGANYGYTF.